This T cell receptor (beta chain) was profiled in a study of beta chain features in type 1 diabetes. At the level of the study: Patients and healthy donors were similar in age, gender and cell yields. All samples together contributed about 100,000,000 sorted cells for examination.

The study's findings and limits: PCR might favor shorter templates, equally in patients and controls. HLA effects on TCRB rearrangement stayed unresolved here. All four CD4+ subsets from Type 1 diabetes patients carried moderately but significantly shorter TCRB CDR3s.

The whole isolated RNA underwent reverse transcription, so sequencing captured expressed TCRB transcripts. Assay used: immunoSEQ multiplex PCR; TCRdb lists only in-frame clones, some missing. The sample shows approximately 17,000 clones, roughly three quarters of them seen only once. This CDR3 spans 18 amino acids. In germline, CDR1 is MGHRA, CDR2 YSYEKL. V shed 2 bases and J shed 9 bases, with 26 bases lying between them. Notes on this clone: Its antigen is not identified.

The rearrangement uses TRBV4-1 and TRBJ2-1; a possible D gene is TRBD2 (6 bases). Sequencing was done on a sample of stem cell memory CD4+ T cells from blood. The clonotype originates from a man aged 25 to 40 with type 1 diabetes. The CDR3 sequence: CASSQYGASQRLGTEQFF. The CDR3 DNA sequence: TGCGCCAGCAGCCAATATGGGGCCTCCCAACGACTAGGGACTGAGCAGTTCTTC.